Sequencing of this T cell receptor beta chain was carried out in a study of blood T cell repertoires in COVID-19. The wider study: Researchers got acute and convalescent COVID-19 samples from the United States, Italy and Spain. In each case, the material was cDNA or gDNA derived from T cells, B-cell-depleted T cells, or PBMCs.

Germline V CDR1 and CDR2: MNHEY, SMNVEV (reference sequence). Trimming took off 1 base at V and 0 bases at J, with 15 bases between the two ends. The CDR3 is 18 residues long. Authors' methods: Amplification with reference gene primers provided the estimates of nucleated cell counts. Profiled with immunoSEQ multiplex PCR; TCRdb holds only in-frame clones, not every one. Clone size and the V and J calls come from that table; the DNA yielded D and trimming. This table holds fewer than 250,000 clones, just over 85% found once. This rearrangement joins TRBV27 to TRBJ2-2; no firm D call. This TCR was sampled from a man in his fifties with acute or convalescent COVID-19. The sequenced sample consisted of peripheral blood. The CDR3 loop is CASSLFAGSVANTGELFF. In DNA, the CDR3 is TGTGCCAGCAGTTTATTTGCAGGATCCGTCGCGAACACCGGGGAGCTGTTTTTT.